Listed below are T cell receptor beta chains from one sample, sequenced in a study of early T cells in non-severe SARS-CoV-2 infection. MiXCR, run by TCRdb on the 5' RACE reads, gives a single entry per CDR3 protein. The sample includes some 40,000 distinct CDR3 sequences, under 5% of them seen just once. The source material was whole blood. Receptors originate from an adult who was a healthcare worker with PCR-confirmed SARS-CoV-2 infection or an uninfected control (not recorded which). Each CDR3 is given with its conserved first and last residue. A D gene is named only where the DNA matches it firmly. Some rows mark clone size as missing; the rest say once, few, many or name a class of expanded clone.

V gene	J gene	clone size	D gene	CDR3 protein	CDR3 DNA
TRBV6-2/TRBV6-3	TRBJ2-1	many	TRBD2	CASSYGSGRSDEQFF	TGTGCCAGCAGTTACGGAAGCGGGAGAAGCGATGAGCAGTTCTTC
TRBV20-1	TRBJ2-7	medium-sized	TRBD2	CGLKHPAGGLYEQYF	TGCGGGCTCAAACACCCGGCGGGAGGGCTATACGAGCAGTACTTC
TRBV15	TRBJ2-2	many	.	CATSAQQGSNTGELFF	TGTGCCACCAGCGCCCAACAGGGCTCGAACACCGGGGAGCTGTTTTTT
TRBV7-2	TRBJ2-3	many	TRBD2	CATKMGGGTDTQYF	TGTGCCACCAAGATGGGGGGGGGCACAGATACGCAGTATTTT
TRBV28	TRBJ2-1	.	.	CASSLGTREQFF	TGTGCCAGCAGCCTGGGCACTCGAGAGCAGTTCTTC
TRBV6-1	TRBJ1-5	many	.	CASRTTEDSLYSNQPQHF	TGTGCCAGCAGGACGACAGAGGACAGTCTCTATAGCAATCAGCCCCAGCATTTT
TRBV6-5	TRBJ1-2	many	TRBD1	CASSTRDRGHYGYTF	TGTGCCAGCAGTACTCGGGACAGGGGCCACTATGGCTACACCTTC
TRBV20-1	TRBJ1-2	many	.	CSAKGHSYGYTF	TGCAGTGCAAAGGGACACTCCTATGGCTACACCTTC
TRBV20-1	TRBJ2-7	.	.	CSANAEQYF	TGCAGTGCTAATGCCGAGCAGTACTTC
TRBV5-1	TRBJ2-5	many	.	CASTLGRERETQYF	TGCGCCAGCACTCTGGGACGGGAGAGAGAGACCCAGTACTTC
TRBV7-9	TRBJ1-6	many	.	CASSYADSNSPLHF	TGTGCCAGCAGCTATGCGGACAGCAATTCACCCCTCCACTTT